This T cell receptor beta chain was identified during a study of T cell responses to AZD1222 COVID-19 vaccine (dated by TCRdb to the early 2020s). Regarding the study in general: A total of 230 or so trial participants underwent TCR sequencing, of whom around 200 received two doses of AZD1222 and some 25 received two doses of the MenACWY control vaccine. Trial participants were enrolled by age into subgroups of 18-55, 56-69 and 70-plus years, and about 150, 27 and 61 TCR-sequenced participants, respectively, were included in these subgroups. General conclusions and limits of the study: CD4 TCRs associated with the vaccine covered the entire spike protein, and the dominant responses were in regions 160-218 and 743-854. Most participants were white British and females outnumbered males, and the authors suggested that clonal diversity may have been underestimated. In the small 56-69-year group, the increase in depth fell short of significance, most likely because of low power. Reportedly, almost half of the unique spike-specific TCRs recognized epitopes lying outside the regions that are mutated in the B.1.351 and B.1.1.7 variants. Conclusions about previously exposed vaccinees are limited, since just five or six AZD1222 recipients were seropositive for SARS-CoV-2 at baseline. Because no samples from the day 14 peak response were available, repertoires could be characterized only after the peak T cell response. A significant rise in spike-specific TCR breadth and depth was observed after two AZD1222 doses relative to day 0 and relative to MenACWY recipients.

From a lookup of the germline V gene, CDR1 and CDR2 are SQVTM and ANQGSEA. V lost 5 bases and J lost 1 base; the stretch between them is 5 bases long. The CDR3 sequence holds 11 residues, the cysteine and phenylalanine included. The sequence is cut down to CDR3 DNA, 33 bases in frame from base 1. This sample's time point label indicates: about 28 days (+/-7) after the second vaccine dose. AZD1222 recipients whose second dose came at about 4 weeks and those whose second dose came at about 12 weeks were combined into one group, since spike-specific TCR depth and breadth did not differ between the two schedules. The vaccinee samples were drawn from two UK trials, COV001 and COV002, one of which was a single-blind randomized controlled phase 2/3 trial testing AZD1222 (ChAdOx1 nCoV-19) in healthy adults. For TCRbeta chain sequencing, PBMC samples from trial participants were taken at day 0 and at day 28 after the second dose.

The CDR3 regions of human TCRbeta chains were analyzed by immunosequencing. Per the authors' processing: Repertoire TCRs were checked for matches against a reference library of SARS-CoV-2-specific TCRs that had been generated using the MIRA antigen-specificity platform. Breadth was defined as the fraction of unique TCRs that were SARS-CoV-2-associated. Depth was defined as the fraction of total T cells that were SARS-CoV-2-associated. Each spike-specific TCR was assigned to its reactive spike region and to a CD4 or CD8 class using the MIRA data. Log10-transformed breadth and depth values were compared by one-way ANOVA with Sidak's multiple comparisons tests. As stored in TCRdb, this immuneACCESS dataset retains in-frame rearrangements with V and J assigned. A fraction of the clones does not appear; measured against another copy, unresolved V genes explain less than half of the discrepancy, and the remainder lacks a known reason. That table supplies the V and J calls and clone size; D and trimming were determined from the DNA. This sample has 110,000 or so clones in its table, and 88% of those were observed once. Together, the top ten hold less than 6.5% of the sample.

On this clone: Its recognized antigen is unknown. No base-level quality is on record; no much larger clone is a single base apart.

The chain links TRBV29-1 with TRBJ1-1, with an unclear D gene assignment. The source is an adult who received the AZD1222 COVID-19 vaccine. The sequencing used peripheral blood, collected 28 days after the second AZD1222 dose. The CDR3 reads as follows: CSVRPNTEAFF. The base sequence is TGCAGCGTTAGGCCGAACACTGAAGCTTTCTTT.